Listed here are 30 T cell receptor beta chains from one sample, sequenced in a study of T cells expressing NK-cell markers. Each CDR3 protein gets one entry in TCRdb, which reprocessed the 5' RACE reads and gives no DNA. The sample's table shows around 380,000 distinct CDR3 sequences. Specimen: blood T cells: a sorted CD56 or NKG2C T cell subset, CD4+ or CD8+ T cells, or bulk PBMC T cells (not recorded which). Every receptor here comes from a woman aged 50 to 60 in good health.

The chain recombines TRBV6-6 with TRBJ2-1; TCRdb picks TRBD2, but there is no DNA to check that call. The CDR3 covers 18 residues. Germline CDR1 and CDR2: MNHNY and SVGAGI (reference sequence). The CDR3 spells CASSQPRPAGGKYNEQFF.

The rearrangement joins TRBV20-1 to TRBJ2-1. The CDR3 length is 13 residues. Germline V lookup: CDR1 DFQATT, CDR2 SNEGSKA (reference sequence). The CDR3 loop is CSAEFPRNNEQFF.

This chain joins TRBV28 and TRBJ2-5; TCRdb gives TRBD2 as the D gene, but with no DNA this cannot be confirmed. Looked up from germline, CDR1 is MDHEN and CDR2 is SYDVKM. The CDR3 runs to 13 residues. CDR3 in amino acids: CASRGIQSPTQYF.

This CDR3 reads CAWSEDRGGEKLFF. The chain uses TRBV30 and TRBJ1-4; TCRdb's D call of TRBD1 is untestable without DNA. The CDR3 has 14 residues. The germline V gene encodes CDR1 GTSNPN and CDR2 SVGIG (reference sequence).

V gene TRBV12-3 or TRBV12-4 combines with J gene TRBJ1-6; TCRdb calls TRBD1, which cannot be checked without DNA. The CDR3 spans 14 residues. The CDR3 reads CASSLGQANSPLHF.

The chain has TRBV20-1 and TRBJ2-5; TCRdb names TRBD2, which stays unverified in the absence of DNA. CDR1 is DFQATT and CDR2 is SNEGSKA in the germline V gene (reference sequence). This CDR3 is 16 amino acids long. The CDR3: CSARGGLAGGEETQYF.

The gene calls are TRBV18 and TRBJ2-1. The CDR3 spans 13 residues. CDR1 is KGHSH, CDR2 LQKENI, per germline. CDR3 region: CASSPILGNEQFF.

The chain has TRBV20-1 and TRBJ2-3; TCRdb indicates TRBD2, and absent DNA this call remains unverified. CDR1 and CDR2 from the germline V gene are DFQATT and SNEGSKA (reference sequence). This CDR3 has 16 amino acids. CDR3 loop: CSARDRQTGTLDTQYF.

The chain has TRBV7-9 and TRBJ1-5; TCRdb returns TRBD1, unconfirmable since there is no DNA. The CDR3 length is 16 residues. Germline CDR1 and CDR2: SEHNR and FQNEAQ (reference sequence). The CDR3: CASSPPGIAGNQPQHF.

The chain combines TRBV20-1 with TRBJ2-5. The CDR3 has 14 residues. Germline values: CDR1 DFQATT, CDR2 SNEGSKA (reference sequence). The CDR3 loop reads CSAKRTVRQETQYF.

The V call is TRBV5-1, the J call TRBJ2-2; lacking DNA, the TRBD1 call made by TCRdb goes unchecked. CDR1 and CDR2 (germline): SGHRS, YFSETQ. The CDR3 runs to 18 residues. Here the CDR3 reads CASSLGRGVLPNTGELFF.

This chain joins TRBV15 and TRBJ1-2. This CDR3 contains 13 residues. Germline CDR1 and CDR2: LNHNV and YYDKDF (reference sequence). The CDR3 sequence: CATSREGAYGYTF.

The CDR3 sequence: CASTFGLETQYF. The chain recombines TRBV25-1 with TRBJ2-5. This CDR3 contains 12 residues. The germline V gene has CDR1 MGHDK and CDR2 SYGVNS.

The V and J genes are TRBV11-2 and TRBJ1-1. This CDR3 comprises 13 residues. Germline CDR1 reads SGHAT; CDR2 reads FQNNGV. CDR3 sequence: CASSFRQATEAFF.

The chain has TRBV20-1 and TRBJ2-5; TCRdb picks TRBD1, but there is no DNA to check that call. Germline V gene sequence: CDR1 DFQATT, CDR2 SNEGSKA (reference sequence). The CDR3 length is 17 residues. This CDR3 reads CSARDLGRDRVQETQYF.

CDR3: CASTPTRDTEAFF. The V and J genes are TRBV14 and TRBJ1-1. The CDR3 sequence is 13 residues long. CDR1 is SGHDN and CDR2 is FVKESK in the germline V gene. Full variable domain (remainder filled in from reference TRBV14 and TRBJ1-1): EAGVTQFPSHSVIEKGQTVTLRCDPISGHDNLYWYRRVMGKEIKFLLHFVKESKQDESGMPNNRFLAERTGGTYSTLKVQPAELEDSGVYFCASTPTRDTEAFFGQGTRLTVV.

The chain is built from TRBV7-2 and TRBJ2-1. The germline CDR1 and CDR2 sequences are SGHTA and FQGNSA. The CDR3 covers 11 residues. This CDR3 reads CASSYTGEQFF.

The genes are TRBV9 and TRBJ2-3; TCRdb selects TRBD2, and the lack of DNA leaves this call unchecked. The germline V gene encodes CDR1 SGDLS and CDR2 YYNGEE. The CDR3 has 15 amino acids. The CDR3 loop is CASSVEGGRADTQYF.

This chain uses TRBV7-9 with TRBJ2-1; no DNA is available, so the TRBD2 call from TCRdb remains unchecked. Per the germline V gene, CDR1 is SEHNR and CDR2 is FQNEAQ (reference sequence). This CDR3 comprises 11 residues. The CDR3 here is CATSFGNEQFF.

This chain links TRBV7-9 with TRBJ2-5; there is no DNA to check the TCRdb D call of TRBD1. Germline V lookup: CDR1 SEHNR, CDR2 FQNEAQ (reference sequence). The CDR3 covers 15 residues. The CDR3 here is CASSNNSGRGETQYF.

The V gene is TRBV2, the J gene TRBJ2-7; TCRdb's D gene call, TRBD1, goes unchecked for lack of DNA. The CDR3 contains 14 residues. Germline values: CDR1 SNHLY, CDR2 FYNNEI. CDR3 region: CASRFYGQGYEQYF.

J is TRBJ2-5 and V is TRBV12-3 or TRBV12-4; without DNA, the TCRdb call of TRBD1 cannot be checked. This CDR3 contains 15 residues. The CDR3 here is CASSRGQGAVETQYF.

The CDR3 reads CASGREPYNEQFF. V gene TRBV5-1 combines with J gene TRBJ2-1; TCRdb's D call, TRBD1, is unchecked because there is no DNA. The CDR3 sequence is 13 residues long. The germline CDR1 and CDR2 sequences are SGHRS and YFSETQ.

V usage is TRBV5-1 and J usage is TRBJ2-1. Per germline, CDR1 SGHRS and CDR2 YFSETQ. This CDR3 spans 12 amino acids. The CDR3 here is CASSLGSNEQFF.

J is TRBJ2-1 and V is TRBV5-1. There are 17 residues in the CDR3. Germline assignment: CDR1 SGHRS and CDR2 YFSETQ. The CDR3 sequence is CASSLAFGGHSYNEQFF. Complete variable domain (other parts from reference TRBV5-1 and TRBJ2-1): KAGVTQTPRYLIKTRGQQVTLSCSPISGHRSVSWYQQTPGQGLQFLFEYFSETQRNKGNFPGRFSGRQFSNSRSEMNVSTLELGDSALYLCASSLAFGGHSYNEQFFGPGTRLTVL.

The V and J genes are TRBV7-9 and TRBJ2-3. The length of the CDR3 is 16 residues. From germline, CDR1 is SEHNR and CDR2 FQNEAQ (reference sequence). The CDR3 spells CASSLARGGGTDTQYF.

The chain carries TRBV2 and TRBJ2-1; TCRdb proposes TRBD2, but this gene call is untestable without DNA. The CDR3 runs to 15 residues. Germline V gene lookup returns CDR1 SNHLY and CDR2 FYNNEI. CDR3 loop: CASSLQGLTYNEQFF.

The chain carries TRBV10-2 and TRBJ1-1; without DNA, the TCRdb call of TRBD1 cannot be checked. The CDR3 runs 14 residues. Germline V gene data show CDR1 as WSHSY and CDR2 as SAAADI. CDR3 amino acids: CASSEGRGNTEAFF.

The CDR3 reads CAISESPPGYTF. The chain couples TRBV10-3 to TRBJ1-2; the D gene TCRdb calls, TRBD1, cannot be checked with no DNA. Germline V gene lookup returns CDR1 ENHRY and CDR2 SYGVKD. The CDR3 is 12 residues long.

The chain employs TRBV5-6 and TRBJ2-1; TCRdb designates TRBD1, a call that cannot be tested without DNA. CDR1 SGHDT and CDR2 YYEEEE come from the germline V gene. The CDR3 extends over 15 amino acids. The CDR3 reads CASSIPGQTYNEQFF.